The subject of this entry is one T cell receptor beta chain. CDR3 size: 15 residues. Trimming took 0 bases from V and 1 from J, leaving 9 bases between them. The sample belongs to a study of blood T cell repertoires in COVID-19. Participant-reported clinical history was the basis for cohort assignment. Cohort 3 donors were reported recovered after two negative PCRs, clearance, or symptom resolution. TCRdb's copy holds only in-frame clones and misses some; the assay was immunoSEQ multiplex PCR. This sample has about 280,000 clones; less than 85% occur once, and the top ten carry 2.5% to 3%. Sequencing was done on a sample of PBMCs or T cells enriched from blood (not recorded which). The TCR sequence derives from a woman aged 45-65 years who had recovered from COVID-19. The chain couples TRBV23-1 to TRBJ1-1; no definite D call. TRBV23-1 is known as an ORF, though its function is uncertain. CDR3 nucleotides: TGCGCCAGCAGTCAATCGGTGGAGGCGAACACTGAAGCTTTCTTT. Its protein is CASSQSVEANTEAFF.